This T cell receptor beta chain derives from a study of cytomegalovirus exposure and HLA in healthy donors. Study at large: In an early release, HLA-typed donors contributed 80 million to 95 million unique TCR sequences. Study-level findings and limits: In terms of immune exposure information, only CMV serostatus was available. In a later analysis, TCR beta V- and J-gene trimming showed a link to a missense DCLRE1C variant.

With regard to this clone: Antigen specificity is unknown.

Primers included in the PCR were 60 Vbeta and 13 Jbeta primers. Assay used: immunoSEQ multiplex PCR; TCRdb lists only in-frame clones, some missing. The sample has 150,000 to 200,000 clones; about 64% are singletons. Nominally healthy donors provided the samples, though records likely missed some immune exposures. This clonotype was obtained from a man aged 45-65 years in good health and CMV-seronegative. Sequenced material: PBMCs.

CDR3 sequence reads: CASSLGQRRDQPQHF. Here the CDR3 DNA reads TGCGCCAGCAGCTTAGGACAGCGAAGGGATCAGCCCCAGCATTTT. The chain recombines TRBV5-1 with TRBJ1-5, with D maybe TRBD1 (6 bases). The CDR3 runs 15 residues. V was clipped by 2 bases and J by 5 bases, with 14 bases between them. Germline CDR1 reads SGHRS; CDR2 reads YFSETQ.